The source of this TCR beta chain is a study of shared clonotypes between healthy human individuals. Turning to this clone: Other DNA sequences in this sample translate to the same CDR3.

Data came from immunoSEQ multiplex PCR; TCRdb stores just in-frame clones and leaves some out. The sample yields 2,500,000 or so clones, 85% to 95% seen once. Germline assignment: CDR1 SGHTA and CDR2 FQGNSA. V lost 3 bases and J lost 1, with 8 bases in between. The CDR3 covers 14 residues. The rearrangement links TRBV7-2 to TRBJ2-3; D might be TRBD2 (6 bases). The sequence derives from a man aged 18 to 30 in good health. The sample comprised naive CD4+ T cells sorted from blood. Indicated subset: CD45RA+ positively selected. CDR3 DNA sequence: TGTGCCAGCAGCTTCGGAGGGGGCACAGATACGCAGTATTTT. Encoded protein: CASSFGGGTDTQYF.